The present T cell receptor (beta chain) was sequenced within a study of T cell responses to AZD1222 COVID-19 vaccine. On this clone itself: Its specificity is not known.

The protocol was immunoSEQ multiplex PCR, while the TCRdb copy is restricted to in-frame clones and leaves out a portion. The sample contains roughly 150,000 clones, over 85% of which appear only once. Trimming took off 5 bases at V and 4 bases at J, with 17 bases between the two ends. The CDR3 contains 15 residues. Looked up from germline, CDR1 is SGHVS and CDR2 is FQNEAQ. Study results and limitations: Dominant CD4 TCR responses targeted spike regions 160-218 and 743-854.

The starting material was peripheral blood, obtained on day 0 of AZD1222 vaccination. The chain carries TRBV7-8 and TRBJ1-1, with D perhaps TRBD1 (6 bases). This sequence was found in an adult in good health. Here the CDR3 DNA reads TGTGCCAGCAGCGATACGTTAGGGGGTGGCACTGAAGCTTTCTTT. It is translated as CASSDTLGGGTEAFF.